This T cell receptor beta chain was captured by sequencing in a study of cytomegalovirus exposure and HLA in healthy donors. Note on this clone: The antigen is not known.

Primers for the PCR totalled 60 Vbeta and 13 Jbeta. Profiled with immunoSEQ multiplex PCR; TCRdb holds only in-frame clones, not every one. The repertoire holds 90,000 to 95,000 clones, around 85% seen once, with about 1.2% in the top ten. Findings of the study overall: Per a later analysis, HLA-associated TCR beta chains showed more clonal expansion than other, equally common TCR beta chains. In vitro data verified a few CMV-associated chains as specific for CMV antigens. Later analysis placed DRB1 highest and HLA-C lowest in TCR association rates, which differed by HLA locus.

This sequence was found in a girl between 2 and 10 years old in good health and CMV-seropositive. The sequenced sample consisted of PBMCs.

The DNA for the CDR3 is TGTGCCAGCAGAAAGCGGGACCGGGAGACCCAGTACTTC. It specifies CASRKRDRETQYF. This chain joins TRBV6-6 and TRBJ2-5; 7 bases line up with TRBD2. The CDR3 extends over 13 amino acids. Germline loops: CDR1 MNHNY, CDR2 SVGAGI (reference sequence). Unmatched junction bases numbered 6, after V lost 6 bases and J lost 5 bases.